The rows below give T cell receptor beta chains drawn from one sample of a study of T cell responses to AZD1222 COVID-19 vaccine. Measured with immunoSEQ multiplex PCR; TCRdb has only the in-frame clones, and not every one. The sample shows 210,000 or so clones, 85% to 95% of them seen only once. Sequences were derived from peripheral blood, sampled on day 0 of MenACWY control vaccination. These receptors were taken from an adult in good health. Each CDR3 is given with its conserved first and last residue. The order of the fields is D gene, J gene, clone size, V gene, CDR3 protein, CDR3 DNA. D genes are given only for firm matches. Clone size, where shown, is once, few, many, or a class for clones that have expanded.

d_call: NA; j_call: TRBJ1-2; clone_size: NA; v_call: TRBV19; cdr3_aa: CASSIGSLAGGYTF; cdr3_nt: TGTGCCAGTAGTATTGGCAGTCTGGCTGGTGGCTACACCTTC
d_call: NA; j_call: TRBJ1-6; clone_size: NA; v_call: TRBV7-9; cdr3_aa: CASSALTGSSPLHF; cdr3_nt: TGTGCCAGCAGCGCCTTAACAGGGAGCTCACCCCTCCACTTT
d_call: NA; j_call: TRBJ1-6; clone_size: NA; v_call: TRBV3-1/TRBV3-2; cdr3_aa: CASSQGDMLSSYNSPLHF; cdr3_nt: TGTGCCAGCAGCCAGGGGGACATGCTGAGCTCCTATAATTCACCCCTCCACTTT
d_call: NA; j_call: TRBJ1-2; clone_size: NA; v_call: TRBV7-9; cdr3_aa: CASSLNRAGYTF; cdr3_nt: TGTGCCAGCAGCCTCAACAGGGCTGGCTACACCTTC
d_call: NA; j_call: TRBJ2-7; clone_size: NA; v_call: TRBV18; cdr3_aa: CASSPRQEQYF; cdr3_nt: TGTGCCAGCTCCCCTCGTCAGGAGCAGTACTTC
d_call: TRBD1; j_call: TRBJ1-2; clone_size: NA; v_call: TRBV28; cdr3_aa: CASSAQGDLSYTF; cdr3_nt: TGTGCCAGCAGTGCCCAGGGGGATCTCAGCTACACCTTC
d_call: NA; j_call: TRBJ2-3; clone_size: NA; v_call: TRBV11-3; cdr3_aa: CASSLGQKIDTQYF; cdr3_nt: TGTGCCAGCAGTTTGGGCCAAAAGATAGATACGCAGTATTTT
d_call: TRBD2; j_call: TRBJ2-2; clone_size: NA; v_call: TRBV6-1; cdr3_aa: CASSGRLAGGHGELFF; cdr3_nt: TGTGCCAGCAGTGGAAGACTAGCGGGGGGACACGGGGAGCTGTTTTTT
d_call: TRBD1; j_call: TRBJ1-2; clone_size: NA; v_call: TRBV5-1; cdr3_aa: CASSLGTGLKYGYTF; cdr3_nt: TGCGCCAGCAGCTTGGGGACAGGCCTTAAGTATGGCTACACCTTC
d_call: TRBD2; j_call: TRBJ2-3; clone_size: NA; v_call: TRBV4-2; cdr3_aa: CASSQDQERGSTDTQYF; cdr3_nt: TGTGCCAGCAGCCAAGATCAGGAGCGGGGGTCCACAGATACGCAGTATTTT
d_call: NA; j_call: TRBJ2-2; clone_size: NA; v_call: TRBV24-1; cdr3_aa: CATSDYGGPRTGELFF; cdr3_nt: TGTGCCACCAGTGATTACGGGGGGCCGCGGACCGGGGAGCTGTTTTTT
d_call: NA; j_call: TRBJ2-7; clone_size: NA; v_call: TRBV7-9; cdr3_aa: CASSSLQGSYEQYF; cdr3_nt: TGTGCCAGCAGCTCGTTACAGGGTTCCTACGAGCAGTACTTC
d_call: NA; j_call: TRBJ1-6; clone_size: NA; v_call: TRBV2; cdr3_aa: CASSETSSPLHF; cdr3_nt: TGTGCCAGCAGTGAAACTAGTTCACCCCTCCACTTT
d_call: TRBD1; j_call: TRBJ1-4; clone_size: NA; v_call: TRBV4-3; cdr3_aa: CASSQGGGTGEEKLFF; cdr3_nt: TGCGCCAGCAGCCAAGGTGGGGGGACAGGGGAAGAAAAACTGTTTTTT
d_call: NA; j_call: TRBJ1-2; clone_size: NA; v_call: TRBV25-1; cdr3_aa: CASSERSAYGYTF; cdr3_nt: TGTGCCAGCAGTGAACGGTCTGCTTATGGCTACACCTTC
d_call: TRBD1; j_call: TRBJ2-5; clone_size: NA; v_call: TRBV9; cdr3_aa: CASSVAGQGWETQYF; cdr3_nt: TGTGCCAGCAGCGTAGCGGGACAGGGATGGGAGACCCAGTACTTC
d_call: TRBD1; j_call: TRBJ2-7; clone_size: NA; v_call: TRBV10-1; cdr3_aa: CASTKEDRGNEQYF; cdr3_nt: TGCGCCAGCACCAAAGAGGACAGGGGAAACGAGCAGTACTTC
d_call: NA; j_call: TRBJ1-5; clone_size: NA; v_call: TRBV19; cdr3_aa: CASSIDRGRGINQPQHF; cdr3_nt: TGTGCCAGTAGTATAGATCGGGGACGGGGGATTAATCAGCCCCAGCATTTT
d_call: NA; j_call: TRBJ1-1; clone_size: NA; v_call: TRBV11-1; cdr3_aa: CASSSRVGATFF; cdr3_nt: TGTGCCAGCAGCTCTCGGGTTGGGGCCACTTTCTTT
d_call: TRBD1; j_call: TRBJ1-1; clone_size: NA; v_call: TRBV6-5; cdr3_aa: CASGWTGGFEAFF; cdr3_nt: TGTGCCAGCGGGTGGACAGGGGGTTTCGAAGCTTTCTTT
d_call: NA; j_call: TRBJ1-5; clone_size: NA; v_call: TRBV27; cdr3_aa: CASSREGINNQPQHF; cdr3_nt: TGTGCCAGCAGCCGAGAGGGCATAAACAATCAGCCCCAGCATTTT
d_call: NA; j_call: TRBJ1-1; clone_size: NA; v_call: TRBV7-9; cdr3_aa: CASSQGNTEAFF; cdr3_nt: TGTGCCAGCAGCCAAGGGAACACTGAAGCTTTCTTT
d_call: NA; j_call: TRBJ1-2; clone_size: NA; v_call: TRBV28; cdr3_aa: CASIGVYGYTF; cdr3_nt: TGTGCCAGCATTGGGGTTTATGGCTACACCTTC
d_call: NA; j_call: TRBJ1-4; clone_size: NA; v_call: TRBV6-1; cdr3_aa: CASSEKNSGEKLFF; cdr3_nt: TGTGCCAGCAGTGAAAAGAACAGCGGCGAAAAACTGTTTTTT
d_call: NA; j_call: TRBJ2-2; clone_size: NA; v_call: TRBV19; cdr3_aa: CASSIPGSLNTGELFF; cdr3_nt: TGTGCCAGTAGTATCCCGGGCAGCTTGAACACCGGGGAGCTGTTTTTT
d_call: NA; j_call: TRBJ1-5; clone_size: once; v_call: TRBV30; cdr3_aa: CAWSVAGDQPQHF; cdr3_nt: TGTGCCTGGAGTGTAGCAGGGGATCAGCCCCAGCATTTT
d_call: NA; j_call: TRBJ2-7; clone_size: NA; v_call: TRBV11-2; cdr3_aa: CASSLGTDPSYEQYF; cdr3_nt: TGTGCCAGCAGCTTAGGGACGGACCCATCCTACGAGCAGTACTTC
d_call: NA; j_call: TRBJ1-3; clone_size: NA; v_call: TRBV10-3; cdr3_aa: CAISGGNTIYF; cdr3_nt: TGTGCCATCAGTGGGGGAAACACCATATATTTT
d_call: NA; j_call: TRBJ2-3; clone_size: NA; v_call: TRBV6-5; cdr3_aa: CASSWLGDTQYF; cdr3_nt: TGTGCCAGCAGCTGGCTCGGGGATACGCAGTATTTT
d_call: TRBD1; j_call: TRBJ2-2; clone_size: NA; v_call: TRBV5-1; cdr3_aa: CASRLDRGNAHNRGELFF; cdr3_nt: TGCGCCAGCCGTCTTGACAGGGGGAACGCCCATAATAGGGGGGAGCTGTTTTTT
d_call: TRBD1; j_call: TRBJ1-2; clone_size: NA; v_call: TRBV6-5; cdr3_aa: CASRRRQGLGYTF; cdr3_nt: TGTGCCAGCAGACGGAGACAGGGACTTGGCTACACCTTC
d_call: TRBD1; j_call: TRBJ2-7; clone_size: few; v_call: TRBV7-2; cdr3_aa: CASSPTGAPYEQYF; cdr3_nt: TGTGCCAGCAGCCCCACAGGGGCCCCCTACGAGCAGTACTTC
d_call: TRBD1; j_call: TRBJ1-1; clone_size: NA; v_call: TRBV5-1; cdr3_aa: CASSSRQGVEIAFF; cdr3_nt: TGCGCCAGCAGCTCCAGACAGGGGGTGGAAATTGCTTTCTTT
d_call: TRBD1; j_call: TRBJ1-1; clone_size: NA; v_call: TRBV30; cdr3_aa: CAWSPSRTGVTTEAFF; cdr3_nt: TGTGCCTGGAGCCCCTCGAGGACAGGGGTTACCACTGAAGCTTTCTTT
d_call: NA; j_call: TRBJ1-1; clone_size: NA; v_call: TRBV10-1; cdr3_aa: CASSDNVRNTEAFF; cdr3_nt: TGCGCCAGCAGTGATAACGTAAGAAACACTGAAGCTTTCTTT
d_call: NA; j_call: TRBJ2-1; clone_size: NA; v_call: TRBV6-5; cdr3_aa: CASSTLDEQFF; cdr3_nt: TGTGCCAGCAGTACACTTGATGAGCAGTTCTTC
d_call: NA; j_call: TRBJ1-5; clone_size: NA; v_call: TRBV19; cdr3_aa: CASRYLGDQPQHF; cdr3_nt: TGTGCCAGTAGGTATCTGGGGGATCAGCCCCAGCATTTT
d_call: NA; j_call: TRBJ2-5; clone_size: NA; v_call: TRBV6-5; cdr3_aa: CASSYGGPGETQYF; cdr3_nt: TGTGCCAGCAGTTACGGAGGCCCAGGAGAGACCCAGTACTTC
d_call: TRBD1; j_call: TRBJ1-2; clone_size: NA; v_call: TRBV5-1; cdr3_aa: CASSTPTGQGGYTF; cdr3_nt: TGCGCCAGCAGCACCCCGACAGGGCAGGGTGGCTACACCTTC
d_call: NA; j_call: TRBJ2-1; clone_size: NA; v_call: TRBV5-1; cdr3_aa: CASSLVYSGNEQFF; cdr3_nt: TGCGCCAGCAGCTTGGTCTATTCAGGCAATGAGCAGTTCTTC
d_call: NA; j_call: TRBJ1-2; clone_size: NA; v_call: TRBV7-8; cdr3_aa: CASSLRQGGYTF; cdr3_nt: TGTGCCAGCAGCTTACGTCAGGGGGGCTACACCTTC
d_call: TRBD2; j_call: TRBJ2-1; clone_size: NA; v_call: TRBV15; cdr3_aa: CATSRGGGAFYNEQFF; cdr3_nt: TGTGCCACCAGCAGAGGCGGGGGGGCCTTCTACAATGAGCAGTTCTTC
d_call: TRBD1; j_call: TRBJ1-2; clone_size: once; v_call: TRBV3-1/TRBV3-2; cdr3_aa: CASRDRVKGGYTF; cdr3_nt: TGTGCCAGCAGAGACAGGGTGAAGGGTGGCTACACCTTC
d_call: NA; j_call: TRBJ2-7; clone_size: NA; v_call: TRBV5-1; cdr3_aa: CASSFGLRNTYEQYF; cdr3_nt: TGCGCCAGCAGCTTCGGGCTAAGAAACACCTACGAGCAGTACTTC
d_call: NA; j_call: TRBJ2-3; clone_size: NA; v_call: TRBV15; cdr3_aa: CATSRGGAGTDTQYF; cdr3_nt: TGTGCCACCAGCAGAGGGGGCGCGGGCACAGATACGCAGTATTTT
d_call: NA; j_call: TRBJ1-5; clone_size: NA; v_call: TRBV6-2/TRBV6-3; cdr3_aa: CASSLFSNQPQHF; cdr3_nt: TGTGCCAGCAGTCTATTTAGCAATCAGCCCCAGCATTTT
d_call: TRBD1; j_call: TRBJ1-1; clone_size: NA; v_call: TRBV7-2; cdr3_aa: CASSPGQGNTEAFF; cdr3_nt: TGTGCCAGCAGCCCCGGACAGGGGAACACTGAAGCTTTCTTT
d_call: NA; j_call: TRBJ1-5; clone_size: NA; v_call: TRBV7-5; cdr3_aa: CVRSSIPQFERSDNQPQHF; cdr3_nt: TGTGTCAGAAGCTCCATACCCCAGTTCGAAAGGTCAGACAATCAGCCCCAGCATTTT